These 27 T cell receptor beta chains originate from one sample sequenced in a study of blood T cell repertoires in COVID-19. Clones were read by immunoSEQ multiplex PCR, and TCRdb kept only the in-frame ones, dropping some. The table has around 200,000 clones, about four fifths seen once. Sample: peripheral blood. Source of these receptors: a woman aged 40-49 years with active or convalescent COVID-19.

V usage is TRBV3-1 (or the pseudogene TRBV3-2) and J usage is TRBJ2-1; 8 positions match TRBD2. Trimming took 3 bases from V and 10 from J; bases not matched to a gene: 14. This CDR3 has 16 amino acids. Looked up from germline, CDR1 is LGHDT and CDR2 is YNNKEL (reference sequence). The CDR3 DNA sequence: TGTGCCAGCAGCCACGCTCCGGGGGGGTACGGGGGCGAGCAGTTCTTC. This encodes CASSHAPGGYGGEQFF.

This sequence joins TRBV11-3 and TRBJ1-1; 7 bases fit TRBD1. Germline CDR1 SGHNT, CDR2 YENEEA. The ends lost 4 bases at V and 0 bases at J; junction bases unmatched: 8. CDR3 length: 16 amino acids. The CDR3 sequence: CASSSKGARMNTEAFF. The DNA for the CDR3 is TGTGCCAGCAGCTCCAAGGGGGCCCGGATGAACACTGAAGCTTTCTTT.

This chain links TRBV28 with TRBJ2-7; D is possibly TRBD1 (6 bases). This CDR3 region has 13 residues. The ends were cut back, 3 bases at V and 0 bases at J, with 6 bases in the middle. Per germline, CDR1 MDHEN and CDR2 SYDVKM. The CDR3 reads CASSLDSSYEQYF. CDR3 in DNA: TGTGCCAGCAGTTTGGACAGCTCCTACGAGCAGTACTTC. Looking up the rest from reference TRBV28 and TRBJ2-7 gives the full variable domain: DVKVTQSSRYLVKRTGEKVFLECVQDMDHENMFWYRQDPGLGLRLIYFSYDVKMKEKGDIPEGYSVSREKKERFSLILESASTNQTSMYLCASSLDSSYEQYFGPGTRLTVT.

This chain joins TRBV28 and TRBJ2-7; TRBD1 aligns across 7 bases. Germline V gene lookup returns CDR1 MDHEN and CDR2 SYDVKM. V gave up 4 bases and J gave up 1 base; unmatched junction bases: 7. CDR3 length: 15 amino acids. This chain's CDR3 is CASSSTGLGSYEQYF. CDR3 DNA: TGTGCCAGCAGTTCGACAGGGCTTGGGTCCTACGAGCAGTACTTC.

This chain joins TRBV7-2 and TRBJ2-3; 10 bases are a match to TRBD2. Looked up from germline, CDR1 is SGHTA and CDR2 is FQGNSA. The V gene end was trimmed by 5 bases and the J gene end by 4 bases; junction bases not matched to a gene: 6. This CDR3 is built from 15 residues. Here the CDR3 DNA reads TGTGCCAGCAGCCCTCAAGCGGGAGGGCCAGATACGCAGTATTTT. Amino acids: CASSPQAGGPDTQYF.

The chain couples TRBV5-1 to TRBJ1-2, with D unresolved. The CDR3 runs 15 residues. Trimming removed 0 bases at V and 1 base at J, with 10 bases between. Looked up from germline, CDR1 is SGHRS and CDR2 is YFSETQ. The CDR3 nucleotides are TGCGCCAGCAGCTTGGACGCAGATTTTAACTATGGCTACACCTTC. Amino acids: CASSLDADFNYGYTF.

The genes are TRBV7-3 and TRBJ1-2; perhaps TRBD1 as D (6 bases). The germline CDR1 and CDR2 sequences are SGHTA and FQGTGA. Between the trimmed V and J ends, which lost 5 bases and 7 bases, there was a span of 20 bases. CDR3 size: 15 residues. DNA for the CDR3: TGTGCCAGCAGCCCCGCGGGGGGCGCGGTTGTTGGCTACACCTTC. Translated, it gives CASSPAGGAVVGYTF.

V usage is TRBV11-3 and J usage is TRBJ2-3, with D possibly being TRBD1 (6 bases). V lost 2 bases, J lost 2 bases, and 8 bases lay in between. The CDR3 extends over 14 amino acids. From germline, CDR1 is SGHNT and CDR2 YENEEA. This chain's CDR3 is CASSLQGLTDTQYF. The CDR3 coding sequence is TGTGCCAGCAGCTTACAGGGGCTCACAGATACGCAGTATTTT.

The CDR3 nucleotides are TGTGCCAGCAGTGGGGCGGGGGGGACTAGCTTAGAGACCCAGTACTTC. Protein product: CASSGAGGTSLETQYF. The V gene is TRBV6-1, the J gene TRBJ2-5, with 9 bases matching TRBD2. Germline trimming cut 4 bases from V and 4 bases from J; bases unmatched to any gene: 10. Germline CDR1 is MNHNS and CDR2 is SASEGT. This CDR3 is 16 amino acids long.

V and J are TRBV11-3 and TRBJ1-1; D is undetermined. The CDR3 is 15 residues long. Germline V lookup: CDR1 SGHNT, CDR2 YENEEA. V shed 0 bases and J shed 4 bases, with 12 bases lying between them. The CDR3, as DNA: TGTGCCAGCAGCTTAGATTACTTGGAGAGCACTGAAGCTTTCTTT. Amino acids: CASSLDYLESTEAFF.

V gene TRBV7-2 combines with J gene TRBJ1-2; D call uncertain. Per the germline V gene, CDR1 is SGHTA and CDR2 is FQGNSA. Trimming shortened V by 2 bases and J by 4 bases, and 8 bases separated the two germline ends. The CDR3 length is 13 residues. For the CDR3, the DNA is TGTGCCAGCAGCTTACCCGCCGGCTATGGCTACACCTTC. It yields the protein CASSLPAGYGYTF. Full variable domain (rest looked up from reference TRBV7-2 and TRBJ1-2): GAGVSQSPSNKVTEKGKDVELRCDPISGHTALYWYRQSLGQGLEFLIYFQGNSAPDKSGLPSDRFSAERTGGSVSTLTIQRTQQEDSAVYLCASSLPAGYGYTFGSGTRLTVV.

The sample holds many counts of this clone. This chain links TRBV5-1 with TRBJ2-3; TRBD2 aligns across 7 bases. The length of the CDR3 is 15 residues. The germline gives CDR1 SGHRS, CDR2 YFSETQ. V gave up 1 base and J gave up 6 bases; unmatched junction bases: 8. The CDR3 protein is CASSLRAGRGDTQYF. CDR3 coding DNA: TGCGCCAGCAGCTTGAGAGCGGGACGGGGGGATACGCAGTATTTT.

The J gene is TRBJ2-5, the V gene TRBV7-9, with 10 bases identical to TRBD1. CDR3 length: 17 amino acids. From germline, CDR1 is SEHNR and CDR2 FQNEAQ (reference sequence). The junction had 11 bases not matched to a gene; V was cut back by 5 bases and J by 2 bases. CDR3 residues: CASSGQDRGKGQETQYF. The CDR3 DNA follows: TGTGCCAGCAGCGGACAGGACAGGGGGAAGGGTCAAGAGACCCAGTACTTC.

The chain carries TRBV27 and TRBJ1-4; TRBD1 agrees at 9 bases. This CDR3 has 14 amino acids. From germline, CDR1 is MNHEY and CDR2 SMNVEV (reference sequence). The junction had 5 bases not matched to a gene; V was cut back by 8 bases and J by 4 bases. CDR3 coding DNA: TGTGCCAGCGGCCCGGGACAGGGTAATGAAAAACTGTTTTTT. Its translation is CASGPGQGNEKLFF.

The CDR3 region has the DNA TGTGCCAGCAGACGCTGGCTCACGGAGGACTATGGCTACACCTTC. It encodes CASRRWLTEDYGYTF. The chain links TRBV27 to TRBJ1-2; D is uncertain. This CDR3 region has 15 residues. Looked up from germline, CDR1 is MNHEY and CDR2 is SMNVEV (reference sequence). The germline V and J ends were trimmed by 6 bases and 3 bases, with 17 bases remaining between them.

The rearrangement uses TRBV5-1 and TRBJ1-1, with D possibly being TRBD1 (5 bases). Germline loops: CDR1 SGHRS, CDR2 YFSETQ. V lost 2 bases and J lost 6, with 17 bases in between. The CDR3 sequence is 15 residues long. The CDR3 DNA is TGCGCCAGCAGCTTTTCTTCAGGGATGCAATCTGAAGCTTTCTTT. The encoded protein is CASSFSSGMQSEAFF.

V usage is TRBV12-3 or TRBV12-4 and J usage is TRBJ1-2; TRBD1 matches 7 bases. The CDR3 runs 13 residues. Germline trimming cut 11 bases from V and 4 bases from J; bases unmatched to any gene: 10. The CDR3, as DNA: TGTGCCCCTCACAGGGGCGCTTTCTATGGCTACACCTTC. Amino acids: CAPHRGAFYGYTF.

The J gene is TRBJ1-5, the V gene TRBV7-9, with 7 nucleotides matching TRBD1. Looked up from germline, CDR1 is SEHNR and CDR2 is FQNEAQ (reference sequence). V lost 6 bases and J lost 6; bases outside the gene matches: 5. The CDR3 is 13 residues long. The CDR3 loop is CASRRDSSQPQHF. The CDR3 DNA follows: TGTGCCAGCAGGCGGGACAGCTCTCAGCCCCAGCATTTT.

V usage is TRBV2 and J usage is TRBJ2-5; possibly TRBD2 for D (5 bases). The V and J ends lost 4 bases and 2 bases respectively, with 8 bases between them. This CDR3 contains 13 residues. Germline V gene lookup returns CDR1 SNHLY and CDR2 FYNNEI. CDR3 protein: CASSGSGQETQYF. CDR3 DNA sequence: TGTGCCAGCAGTGGGTCGGGGCAAGAGACCCAGTACTTC.

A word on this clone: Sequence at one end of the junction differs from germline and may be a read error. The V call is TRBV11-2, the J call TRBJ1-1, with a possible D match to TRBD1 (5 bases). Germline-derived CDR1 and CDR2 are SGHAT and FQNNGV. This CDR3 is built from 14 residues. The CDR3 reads CASSLEHRRPEAFF. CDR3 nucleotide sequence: TGTGCCAGCAGCTTAGAGCACAGGAGACCTGAGGCTTTCTTT.

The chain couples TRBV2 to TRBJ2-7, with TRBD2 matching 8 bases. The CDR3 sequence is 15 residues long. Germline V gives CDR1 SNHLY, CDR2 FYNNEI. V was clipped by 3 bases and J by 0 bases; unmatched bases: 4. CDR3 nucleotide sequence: TGTGCCAGCAGTGATCCGCTAGCGGGCTCCTACGAGCAGTACTTC. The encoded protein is CASSDPLAGSYEQYF.

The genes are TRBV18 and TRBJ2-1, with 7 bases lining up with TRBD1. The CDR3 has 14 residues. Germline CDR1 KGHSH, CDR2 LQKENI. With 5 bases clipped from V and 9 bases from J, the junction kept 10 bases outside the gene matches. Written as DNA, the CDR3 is TGTGCCAGCTCAATAATGACAGGGAATACTGAGCAGTTCTTC. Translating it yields CASSIMTGNTEQFF.

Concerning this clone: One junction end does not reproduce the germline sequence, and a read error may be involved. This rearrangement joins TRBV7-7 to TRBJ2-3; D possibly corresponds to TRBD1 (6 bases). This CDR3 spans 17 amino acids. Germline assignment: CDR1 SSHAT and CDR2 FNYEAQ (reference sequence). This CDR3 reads CASSLGRGRGVTDTQYF. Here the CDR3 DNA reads TGTGCTAGCAGCTTAGGACGTGGCAGGGGAGTTACAGATACGCAGTATTTT.

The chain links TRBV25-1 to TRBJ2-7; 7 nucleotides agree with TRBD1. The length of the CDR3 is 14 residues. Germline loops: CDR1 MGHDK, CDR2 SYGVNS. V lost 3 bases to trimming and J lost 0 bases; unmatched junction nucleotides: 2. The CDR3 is CASSETGNSYEQYF. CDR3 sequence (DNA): TGTGCCAGCAGTGAGACAGGGAACTCCTACGAGCAGTACTTC.

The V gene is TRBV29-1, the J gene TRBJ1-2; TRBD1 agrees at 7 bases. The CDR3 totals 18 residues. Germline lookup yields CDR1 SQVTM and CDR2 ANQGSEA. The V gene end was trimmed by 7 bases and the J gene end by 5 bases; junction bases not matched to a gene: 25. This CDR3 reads CSALLRDRPSSNTYGYTF. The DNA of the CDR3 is TGCAGCGCCCTCCTAAGGGACAGACCTTCCTCTAACACATATGGCTACACCTTC.

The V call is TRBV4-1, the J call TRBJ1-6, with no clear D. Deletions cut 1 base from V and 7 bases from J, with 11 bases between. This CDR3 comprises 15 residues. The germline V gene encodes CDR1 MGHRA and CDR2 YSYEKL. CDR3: CASSQVWSENSPLHF. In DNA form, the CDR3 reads TGCGCCAGCAGCCAAGTTTGGTCCGAGAATTCACCCCTCCACTTT.

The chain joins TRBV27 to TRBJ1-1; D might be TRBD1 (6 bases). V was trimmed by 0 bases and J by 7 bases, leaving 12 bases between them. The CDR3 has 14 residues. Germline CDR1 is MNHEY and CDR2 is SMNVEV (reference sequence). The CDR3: CASSLSPGHFEAFF. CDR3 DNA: TGTGCCAGCAGTTTATCCCCGGGACACTTTGAAGCTTTCTTT.